What follows describes a single T cell receptor beta chain. The data were taken from a study of control samples from healthy donors and cancer patients. TCRdb's table, derived via immunoSEQ multiplex PCR, lists solely in-frame clones and lacks some. The table records roughly 180,000 clones, around 94% of them present only once. V was trimmed by 3 bases and J by 5 bases, leaving 10 bases between them. There are 13 residues in the CDR3. Germline-derived CDR1 and CDR2 are SGHAT and FQDESV (reference sequence). The specimen sequenced was blood. The TCR originated in a woman aged 18-30 years in good health. The chain joins TRBV11-1 to TRBJ1-2, with D possibly being TRBD1 (6 bases). This chain's CDR3 is CASSFTGSYGYTF. Written as DNA, the CDR3 is TGTGCCAGCAGCTTCACAGGGTCGTATGGCTACACCTTC.